Below are 14 T cell receptor beta chains sequenced from a single sample in a study of cytomegalovirus exposure and HLA in healthy donors. This PCR relied on a set of 60 Vbeta primers and 13 Jbeta primers. Clones were sequenced by immunoSEQ multiplex PCR, and TCRdb holds only the in-frame ones, with some missing. This table holds 150,000 to 200,000 clones, over 70% found once. Material for sequencing was PBMCs. These receptors were taken from a man under 40 in good health and CMV-seropositive.

The V gene is TRBV5-4, the J gene TRBJ1-2; no clear D. Germline V lookup: CDR1 SGHNT, CDR2 YYREEE (reference sequence). Trimming pared 2 bases from V and 6 bases from J, leaving 11 bases between. The CDR3 runs 13 residues. In nucleotides, the CDR3 is TGTGCCAGCAGCTTCCAACGGGGTGATGGCTACACCTTC. Translated, it gives CASSFQRGDGYTF.

The chain combines TRBV27 with TRBJ2-7, with 7 bases that match TRBD1. After removal of 4 bases from V and 5 bases from J, the junction contained 5 bases not matched to a gene. The germline V gene encodes CDR1 MNHEY and CDR2 SMNVEV (reference sequence). The CDR3 runs to 13 residues. The chain's CDR3 is CASSSRGSDEQYF. The CDR3 DNA sequence: TGTGCCAGCAGTTCCAGGGGGTCGGACGAGCAGTACTTC.

The chain combines TRBV25-1 with TRBJ2-1; D is perhaps TRBD2 (5 bases). V was cut by 2 bases and J by 0 bases, with 14 bases left in between. From germline, CDR1 is MGHDK and CDR2 SYGVNS. This CDR3 has 17 residues. In DNA, the CDR3 is TGTGCCAGCAGTGAAACCAATACGGGAAGCTCCTACAATGAGCAGTTCTTC. Translation: CASSETNTGSSYNEQFF.

This clone was counted ten times or more. The rearrangement joins TRBV6-1 to TRBJ2-5; 8 bases fit TRBD1. With V trimmed by 2 bases and J by 4 bases, 6 bases remained unmatched. The CDR3 extends over 15 amino acids. CDR1 and CDR2 (germline): MNHNS, SASEGT. The CDR3 DNA is TGTGCCAGCAGTGAAAGTGCAGGGGGCGGAGAGACCCAGTACTTC. Translating it yields CASSESAGGGETQYF.

This clone came up a few times. The V and J genes are TRBV6-6 and TRBJ1-1; unclear D gene. This CDR3 comprises 15 residues. Germline lookup yields CDR1 MNHNY and CDR2 SVGAGI (reference sequence). The V end was cut by 1 base, the J end by 1 base, with 10 bases between. The CDR3 is CASSYFTRSNTEAFF. CDR3 bases: TGTGCCAGCAGTTACTTCACACGTTCGAACACTGAAGCTTTCTTT.

The chain couples TRBV7-9 to TRBJ2-1, with TRBD2 matching over 7 bases. With 1 base clipped from V and 8 bases from J, the junction kept 8 bases outside the gene matches. The germline V gene has CDR1 SEHNR and CDR2 FQNEAQ (reference sequence). The CDR3 has 15 residues. This chain's CDR3 is CASSLGGGRIYEQFF. Here the CDR3 DNA reads TGTGCCAGCAGCTTAGGCGGCGGGAGAATATATGAGCAGTTCTTC.

The chain uses TRBV15 and TRBJ2-7; 9 positions agree with TRBD1. This CDR3 is built from 13 residues. Per germline, CDR1 LNHNV and CDR2 YYDKDF (reference sequence). Losses at the gene ends were 5 bases for V and 4 bases for J; bases not matched to a gene: 3. CDR3 bases: TGTGCCACCAGCCTGGACAGGGGTTACGAGCAGTACTTC. Translating it yields CATSLDRGYEQYF.

The chain joins TRBV28 to TRBJ2-1, with D tentatively TRBD2 (5 bases). Germline CDR1 and CDR2: MDHEN and SYDVKM. CDR3 length equals 15 residues. V lost 7 bases to trimming and J lost 9 bases, with 22 bases between them. In DNA, the CDR3 is TGTGCCAGCACCGAGGATCGGGGTCTCGTAGGTGAGCAGTTCTTC. The encoded protein is CASTEDRGLVGEQFF. Together with reference TRBV28 and TRBJ2-1, the CDR3 gives the full variable domain: DVKVTQSSRYLVKRTGEKVFLECVQDMDHENMFWYRQDPGLGLRLIYFSYDVKMKEKGDIPEGYSVSREKKERFSLILESASTNQTSMYLCASTEDRGLVGEQFFGPGTRLTVL.

This rearrangement joins TRBV14 to TRBJ2-1; 12 nucleotides line up with TRBD2. CDR1 SGHDN and CDR2 FVKESK come from the germline V gene. The CDR3 consists of 15 residues. After removal of 4 bases from V and 2 bases from J, the junction contained 0 bases not matched to a gene. The CDR3 protein is CASSRTSGTYNEQFF. CDR3 nucleotides: TGTGCCAGCAGCCGGACTAGCGGGACCTACAATGAGCAGTTCTTC. Together with reference TRBV14 and TRBJ2-1, the CDR3 gives the full variable domain: EAGVTQFPSHSVIEKGQTVTLRCDPISGHDNLYWYRRVMGKEIKFLLHFVKESKQDESGMPNNRFLAERTGGTYSTLKVQPAELEDSGVYFCASSRTSGTYNEQFFGPGTRLTVL.

V and J are TRBV6-6 and TRBJ2-3, with 13 nucleotides matching TRBD2. Trimming took 6 bases from V and 1 from J; bases not matched to a gene: 4. Looked up from germline, CDR1 is MNHNY and CDR2 is SVGAGI (reference sequence). The CDR3 totals 16 residues. CDR3 region: CASSQGTSGGTDTQYF. CDR3 DNA sequence: TGTGCCAGCAGCCAGGGGACTAGCGGGGGCACAGATACGCAGTATTTT.

V usage is TRBV18 and J usage is TRBJ2-5; D ambiguous. This CDR3 comprises 11 residues. CDR1 KGHSH and CDR2 LQKENI come from the germline V gene. V dropped 2 bases and J dropped 11 bases, with 9 bases sitting between them. The CDR3 sequence: CASSPAEEQYF. The CDR3 bases are TGTGCCAGCTCACCAGCCGAGGAGCAGTACTTC.

The V and J genes are TRBV13 and TRBJ2-3, with 10 bases matching TRBD2. The CDR3 runs to 19 residues. Trimming removed 1 base from V and 2 bases from J; junction bases left unmatched: 12. The germline CDR1 and CDR2 sequences are PRHDT and FYEKMQ (reference sequence). This chain's CDR3 is CASSLVGMASGGDTDTQYF. CDR3 in DNA: TGTGCCAGCAGCTTAGTGGGGATGGCTAGCGGGGGAGACACAGATACGCAGTATTTT.

The chain has TRBV6-5 and TRBJ1-1; TRBD1 matches 7 bases. V dropped 5 bases and J dropped 10; count of bases not matched to a gene: 13. Germline-derived CDR1 and CDR2 are MNHEY and SVGAGI. CDR3 size: 14 residues. The CDR3: CASSVPGQRVSAFF. The CDR3 nucleotides are TGTGCCAGCAGTGTACCGGGACAGCGGGTGTCAGCTTTCTTT.

The chain links TRBV30 to TRBJ1-5; 9 positions agree with TRBD1. The germline V gene has CDR1 GTSNPN and CDR2 SVGIG (reference sequence). V was clipped by 5 bases and J by 6 bases; unmatched bases: 5. The CDR3 is 13 residues long. Written as DNA, the CDR3 is TGTGCCTGGGCGACAGGGGGTCTTCAGCCCCAGCATTTT. Residues: CAWATGGLQPQHF.